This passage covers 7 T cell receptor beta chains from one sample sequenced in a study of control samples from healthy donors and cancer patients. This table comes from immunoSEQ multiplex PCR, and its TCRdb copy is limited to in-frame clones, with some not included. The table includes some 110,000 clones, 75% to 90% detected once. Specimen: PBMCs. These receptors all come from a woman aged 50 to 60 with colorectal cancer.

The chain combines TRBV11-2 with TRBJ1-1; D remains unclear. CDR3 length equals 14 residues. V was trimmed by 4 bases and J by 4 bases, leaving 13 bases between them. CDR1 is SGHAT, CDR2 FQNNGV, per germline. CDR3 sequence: CASSSLAGPTEAFF. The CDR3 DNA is TGTGCCAGCAGCTCCCTTGCTGGGCCCACTGAAGCTTTCTTT.

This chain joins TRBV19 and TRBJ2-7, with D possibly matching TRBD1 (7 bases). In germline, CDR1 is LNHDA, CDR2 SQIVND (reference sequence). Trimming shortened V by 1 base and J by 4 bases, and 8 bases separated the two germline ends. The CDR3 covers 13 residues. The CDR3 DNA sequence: TGTGCCAGTAGTATAGCAGGGGGGTACGAGCAGTACTTC. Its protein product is CASSIAGGYEQYF.

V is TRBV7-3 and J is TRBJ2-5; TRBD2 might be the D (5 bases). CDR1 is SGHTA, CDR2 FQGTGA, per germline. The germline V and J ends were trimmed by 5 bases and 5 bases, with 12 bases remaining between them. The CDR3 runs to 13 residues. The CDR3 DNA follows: TGTGCCAGCAGCCGGGAAATTGGGGAGACCCAGTACTTC. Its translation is CASSREIGETQYF.

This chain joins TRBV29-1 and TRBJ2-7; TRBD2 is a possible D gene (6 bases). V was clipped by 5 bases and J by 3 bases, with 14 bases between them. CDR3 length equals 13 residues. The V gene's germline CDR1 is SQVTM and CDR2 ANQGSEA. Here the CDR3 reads CSVTGTAFYEQYF. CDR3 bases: TGCAGCGTTACCGGGACTGCCTTCTACGAGCAGTACTTC.

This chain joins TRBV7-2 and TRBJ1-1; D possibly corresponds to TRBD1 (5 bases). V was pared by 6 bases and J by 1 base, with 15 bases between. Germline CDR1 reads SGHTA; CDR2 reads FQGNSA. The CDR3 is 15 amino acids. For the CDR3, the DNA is TGTGCCAGCAGAACGGGACGTACCTCGAACACTGAAGCTTTCTTT. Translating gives CASRTGRTSNTEAFF.

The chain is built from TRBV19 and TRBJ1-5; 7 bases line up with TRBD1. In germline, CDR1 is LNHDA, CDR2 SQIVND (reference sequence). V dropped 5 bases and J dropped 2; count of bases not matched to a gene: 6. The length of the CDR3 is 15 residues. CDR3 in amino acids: CASSPSDRGNQPQHF. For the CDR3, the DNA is TGTGCCAGTAGTCCGAGTGACAGGGGCAATCAGCCCCAGCATTTT.

The CDR3 is CASSRTGFTDTQYF. CDR3 in DNA: TGCGCCAGCAGCCGGACAGGATTCACAGATACGCAGTATTTT. This chain links TRBV5-1 with TRBJ2-3; 7 bases line up with TRBD1. CDR1 SGHRS and CDR2 YFSETQ come from the germline V gene. V lost 4 bases, J lost 2 bases, and 4 bases stayed unmatched. The CDR3 consists of 14 residues.